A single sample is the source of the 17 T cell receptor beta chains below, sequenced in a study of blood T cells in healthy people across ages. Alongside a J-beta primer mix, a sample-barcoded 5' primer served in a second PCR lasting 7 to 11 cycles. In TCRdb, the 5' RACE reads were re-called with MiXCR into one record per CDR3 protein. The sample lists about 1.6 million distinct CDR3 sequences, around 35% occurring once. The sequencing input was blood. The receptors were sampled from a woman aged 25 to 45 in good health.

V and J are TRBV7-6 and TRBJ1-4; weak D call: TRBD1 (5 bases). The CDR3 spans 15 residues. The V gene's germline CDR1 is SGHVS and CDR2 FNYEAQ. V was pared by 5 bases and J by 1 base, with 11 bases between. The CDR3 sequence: CASSLSGQTNEKLFF. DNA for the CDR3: TGTGCCAGCAGCCTTTCAGGGCAAACTAATGAAAAACTGTTTTTT.

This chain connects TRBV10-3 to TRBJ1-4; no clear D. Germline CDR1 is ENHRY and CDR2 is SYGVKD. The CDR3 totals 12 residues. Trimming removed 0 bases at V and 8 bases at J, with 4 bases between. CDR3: CAISESYEKLFF. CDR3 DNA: TGTGCCATCAGTGAGTCGTACGAAAAACTGTTTTTT.

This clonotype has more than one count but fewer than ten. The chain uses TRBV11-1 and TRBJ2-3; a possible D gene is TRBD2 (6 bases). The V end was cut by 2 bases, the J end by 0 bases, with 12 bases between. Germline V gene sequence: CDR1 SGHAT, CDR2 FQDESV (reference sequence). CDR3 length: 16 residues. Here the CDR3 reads CASSLYRGSSTDTQYF. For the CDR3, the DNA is TGTGCCAGCAGCTTATATCGGGGGTCTAGCACAGATACGCAGTATTTT.

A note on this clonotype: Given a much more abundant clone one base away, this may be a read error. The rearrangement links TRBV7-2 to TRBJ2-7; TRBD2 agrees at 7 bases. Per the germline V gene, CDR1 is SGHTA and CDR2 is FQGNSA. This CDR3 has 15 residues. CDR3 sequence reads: CARSLTGTTSYEQYF. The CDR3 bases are TGTGCCCGCAGCTTAACTGGGACTACCTCCTACGAGCAGTACTTC.

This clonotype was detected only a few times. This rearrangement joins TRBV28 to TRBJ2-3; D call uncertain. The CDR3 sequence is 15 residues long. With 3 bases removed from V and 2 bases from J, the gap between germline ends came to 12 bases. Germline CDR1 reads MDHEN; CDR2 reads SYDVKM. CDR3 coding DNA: TGTGCCAGCAGTTTCCCTAGGCAGACCACAGATACGCAGTATTTT. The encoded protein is CASSFPRQTTDTQYF.

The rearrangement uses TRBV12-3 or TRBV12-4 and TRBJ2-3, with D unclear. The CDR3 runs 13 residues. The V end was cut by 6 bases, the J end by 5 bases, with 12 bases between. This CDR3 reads CASSDLKEDTQYF. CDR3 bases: TGTGCCAGCAGCGACCTGAAAGAAGATACGCAGTATTTT.

CDR3 coding DNA: TGTGCCAGCAGCGTAGTCAGCGGGGTAAGCACAGATACGCAGTATTTT. Translation gives CASSVVSGVSTDTQYF. The chain carries TRBV9 and TRBJ2-3; 7 bases align to TRBD2. CDR1 is SGDLS, CDR2 YYNGEE, per germline. J lost 0 bases, V lost 0 bases, and 4 bases had no gene match. This CDR3 spans 16 amino acids.

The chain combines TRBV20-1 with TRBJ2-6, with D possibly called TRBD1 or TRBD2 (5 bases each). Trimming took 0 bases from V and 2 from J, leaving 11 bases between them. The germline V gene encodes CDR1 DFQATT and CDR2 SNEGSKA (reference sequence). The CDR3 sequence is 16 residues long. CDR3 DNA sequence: TGCAGTGCTAGAGACCCTGGGGGTACTGGGGCCAACGTCCTGACTTTC. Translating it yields CSARDPGGTGANVLTF.

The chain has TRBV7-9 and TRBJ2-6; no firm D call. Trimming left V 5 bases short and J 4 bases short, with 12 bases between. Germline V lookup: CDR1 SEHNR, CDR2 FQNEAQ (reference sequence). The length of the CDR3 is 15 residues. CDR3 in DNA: TGTGCCAGCAGCCAGGAAGTTCCCGGGGCCAACGTCCTGACTTTC. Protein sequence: CASSQEVPGANVLTF. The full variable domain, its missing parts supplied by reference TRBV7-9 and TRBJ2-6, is DTGVSQNPRHKITKRGQNVTFRCDPISEHNRLYWYRQTLGQGPEFLTYFQNEAQLEKSRLLSDRFSAERPKGSFSTLEIQRTEQGDSAMYLCASSQEVPGANVLTFGAGSRLTVL.

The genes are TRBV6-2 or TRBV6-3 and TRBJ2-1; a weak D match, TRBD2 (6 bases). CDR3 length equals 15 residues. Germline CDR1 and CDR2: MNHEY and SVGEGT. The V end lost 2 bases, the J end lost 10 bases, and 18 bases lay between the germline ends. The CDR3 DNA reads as TGTGCCAGCAGTTACGGACCCCCGGAGGACTACGAGCAGTTCTTC. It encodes CASSYGPPEDYEQFF.

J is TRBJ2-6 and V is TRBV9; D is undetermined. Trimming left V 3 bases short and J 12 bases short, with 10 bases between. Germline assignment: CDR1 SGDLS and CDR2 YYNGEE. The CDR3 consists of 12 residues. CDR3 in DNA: TGTGCCAGCAGCGCGTCTGTAGGCGTCCTGACTTTC. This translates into CASSASVGVLTF.

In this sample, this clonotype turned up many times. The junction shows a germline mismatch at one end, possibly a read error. CDR3 protein: CASSLVQGSQPQHF. The DNA for the CDR3 is TGCGCCAGCAGCTTGGTACAGGGCAGTCAGCCCCAGCATTTT. The rearrangement links TRBV12-3 or TRBV12-4 to TRBJ1-5; possible D gene TRBD1, 6 bases. The CDR3 covers 14 residues.

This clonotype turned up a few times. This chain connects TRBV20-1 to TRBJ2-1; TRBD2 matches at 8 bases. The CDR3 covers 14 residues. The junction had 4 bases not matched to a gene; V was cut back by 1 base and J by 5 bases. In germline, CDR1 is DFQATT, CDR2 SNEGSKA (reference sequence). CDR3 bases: TGCAGTGCTAGAGTAGCGGGACACCACAATGAGCAGTTCTTC. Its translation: CSARVAGHHNEQFF.

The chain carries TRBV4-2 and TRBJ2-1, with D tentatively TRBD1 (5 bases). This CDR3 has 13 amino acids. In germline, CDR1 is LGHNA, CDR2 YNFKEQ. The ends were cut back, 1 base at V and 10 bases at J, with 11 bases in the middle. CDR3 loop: CASSQVKQDEQFF. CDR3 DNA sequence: TGTGCCAGCAGCCAAGTAAAACAGGACGAGCAGTTCTTC.

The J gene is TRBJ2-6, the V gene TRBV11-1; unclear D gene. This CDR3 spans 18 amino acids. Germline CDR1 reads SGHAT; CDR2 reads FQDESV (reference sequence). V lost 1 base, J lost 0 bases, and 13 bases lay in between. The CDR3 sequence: CASSLEYGVISGANVLTF. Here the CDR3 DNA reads TGTGCCAGCAGCTTAGAGTATGGAGTAATCTCTGGGGCCAACGTCCTGACTTTC.

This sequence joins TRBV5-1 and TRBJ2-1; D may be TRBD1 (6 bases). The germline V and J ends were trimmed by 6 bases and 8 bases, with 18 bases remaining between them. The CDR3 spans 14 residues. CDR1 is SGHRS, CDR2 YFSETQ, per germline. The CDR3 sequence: CASNPGRGEYEQFF. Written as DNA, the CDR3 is TGCGCCAGCAACCCGGGCAGGGGCGAATATGAGCAGTTCTTC.

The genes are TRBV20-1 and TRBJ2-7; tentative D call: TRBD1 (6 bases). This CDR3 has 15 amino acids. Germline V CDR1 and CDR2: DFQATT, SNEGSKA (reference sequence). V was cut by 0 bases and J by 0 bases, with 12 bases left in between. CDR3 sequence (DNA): TGCAGTGCTAGAGATCCGAGACAGGCCTCCTACGAGCAGTACTTC. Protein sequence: CSARDPRQASYEQYF.